Each of the 14 T cell receptor beta chains below was sequenced from the same sample in a study of radiotherapy plus CTLA-4 blockade in lung cancer. Here immunoSEQ multiplex PCR was the method, and the copy in TCRdb shows in-frame clones only, minus some. Among roughly 30,000 clones listed, 70% to 80% were seen once. Sequences were derived from peripheral blood, sampled from a patient treated with radiotherapy plus ipilimumab. The receptors derive from a human donor with non-small cell lung cancer who had stable disease on radiotherapy plus ipilimumab.

This clone has more than one count but fewer than ten. This rearrangement joins TRBV9 to TRBJ1-2; D is possibly TRBD1 (6 bases). V dropped 2 bases and J dropped 4 bases, with 18 bases sitting between them. Germline CDR1 is SGDLS and CDR2 is YYNGEE. CDR3 length: 16 amino acids. The CDR3 DNA is TGTGCCAGCAGCGTCACGGGGGCGCCGCTTGGCTATGGCTACACCTTC. Encoded protein: CASSVTGAPLGYGYTF.

V gene TRBV15 combines with J gene TRBJ1-4, with D uncertain. V lost 6 bases to trimming and J lost 0 bases, with 14 bases between them. CDR1 and CDR2 (germline): LNHNV, YYDKDF (reference sequence). The CDR3 is made up of 16 amino acids. CDR3 DNA: TGTGCCACCAGTCCCTTCGGTGGGGCAACTAATGAAAAACTGTTTTTT. It specifies CATSPFGGATNEKLFF.

The V gene is TRBV5-1, the J gene TRBJ2-1; 8 bases match TRBD2. This CDR3 is 14 amino acids long. Germline values: CDR1 SGHRS, CDR2 YFSETQ. V lost 7 bases, J lost 1 base, and 4 bases stayed unmatched. DNA of the CDR3: TGCGCCAGCGAATCGGGAGGGTCCTACAATGAGCAGTTCTTC. It encodes CASESGGSYNEQFF.

About this clone itself: Other DNA sequences from this sample encode an identical CDR3 as well. The rearrangement joins TRBV18 to TRBJ2-7; D remains ambiguous. The CDR3 spans 12 residues. The V end lost 3 bases, the J end lost 1 base, and 4 bases lay between the germline ends. The germline gives CDR1 KGHSH, CDR2 LQKENI. CDR3 sequence reads: CASSPSSYEQYV. CDR3 DNA sequence: TGTGCCAGCTCACCTTCTTCCTACGAGCAGTACGTC.

This clone was counted a few times. This chain links TRBV6-1 with TRBJ1-2, with TRBD1 as a possible D gene (6 bases). This CDR3 comprises 11 residues. Germline lookup yields CDR1 MNHNS and CDR2 SASEGT. The V end was cut by 6 bases, the J end by 8 bases, with 10 bases between. The CDR3 region is CASRQGWGYTF. DNA for the CDR3: TGTGCCAGCAGACAGGGTTGGGGCTACACCTTC.

The chain carries TRBV7-2 and TRBJ2-7; D could derive from TRBD1 or TRBD2 (6 bases each). The CDR3 is 15 amino acids. The germline V and J ends were trimmed by 5 bases and 2 bases, with 16 bases remaining between them. Germline V gene sequence: CDR1 SGHTA, CDR2 FQGNSA. CDR3 protein: CASSLTTGAAYEQYF. CDR3 DNA sequence: TGTGCCAGCAGCCTCACTACGGGGGCAGCCTACGAGCAGTACTTC.

A word on this clone: The junction shows a germline mismatch at one end, possibly a read error. The V and J genes are TRBV10-3 and TRBJ1-2, with a tentative D call TRBD1 (6 bases). This CDR3 is built from 15 residues. CDR1 and CDR2 from the germline V gene are ENHRY and SYGVKD. The CDR3 region has the DNA TGTGCCATCAGTGGCGGAACAGGGTTTAACTATGGCCACACCTTC. Translating it yields CAISGGTGFNYGHTF.

The chain carries TRBV6-5 and TRBJ1-1; D possibly corresponds to TRBD1 (6 bases). This CDR3 spans 14 amino acids. Trimming cost V 6 bases and J 10 bases, with 21 bases left between them. The V gene's germline CDR1 is MNHEY and CDR2 SVGAGI. DNA for the CDR3: TGTGCCAGCAGCTACACCTCGGGGGGCCGGCTAGCTTTCTTT. Amino acids: CASSYTSGGRLAFF.

The chain has TRBV5-1 and TRBJ1-5; D remains ambiguous. Germline V gene data show CDR1 as SGHRS and CDR2 as YFSETQ. Deletions cut 0 bases from V and 0 bases from J, with 7 bases between. This CDR3 comprises 15 residues. CDR3 amino acids: CASSLGGSSNQPQHF. DNA of the CDR3: TGCGCCAGCAGCTTGGGCGGGAGTAGCAATCAGCCCCAGCATTTT.

V gene TRBV9 combines with J gene TRBJ1-2, with 8 bases aligning to TRBD1. Trimming cost V 0 bases and J 2 bases; bases outside gene matches: 6. The CDR3 sequence is 16 residues long. Germline CDR1 SGDLS, CDR2 YYNGEE. CDR3 loop: CASSVGTGNANYGYTF. The CDR3 coding sequence is TGTGCCAGCAGCGTAGGGACAGGGAACGCAAACTATGGCTACACCTTC.

The chain combines TRBV7-9 with TRBJ1-6; the D gene is possibly TRBD1 (5 bases). V was trimmed by 5 bases and J by 7 bases, leaving 12 bases between them. This CDR3 has 14 residues. Germline V gene sequence: CDR1 SEHNR, CDR2 FQNEAQ (reference sequence). Written as DNA, the CDR3 is TGTGCCAGCAGCCGAGGGACCGCCAATTCACCCCTCCACTTT. Protein sequence: CASSRGTANSPLHF.

The J gene is TRBJ1-5, the V gene TRBV29-1, with a tentative D call TRBD1 (6 bases). The V gene lost 4 bases and the J gene lost 5 bases, with 12 bases spanning the gap. The CDR3 runs 13 residues. Germline CDR1 SQVTM, CDR2 ANQGSEA. The CDR3 sequence is CSVVQGRDQPQHF. CDR3 in DNA: TGCAGCGTTGTACAGGGCAGGGATCAGCCCCAGCATTTT.

This sequence joins TRBV6-5 and TRBJ1-1; 8 bases map to TRBD1. There are 16 residues in the CDR3. V was pared by 4 bases and J by 0 bases, with 7 bases of the junction left unmatched. From germline, CDR1 is MNHEY and CDR2 SVGAGI. This CDR3 is CASSLQGGSMNTEAFF. The CDR3 DNA sequence: TGTGCCAGCAGTTTACAGGGGGGCTCTATGAACACTGAAGCTTTCTTT.

This clone was observed once. The chain carries TRBV7-9 and TRBJ1-1, with unresolved D. CDR1 SEHNR and CDR2 FQNEAQ come from the germline V gene (reference sequence). The CDR3 length is 14 residues. V gave up 5 bases and J gave up 7 bases, with 17 bases separating them. The CDR3 nucleotides are TGTGCCAGCAGCCGCCCGGGGAGGGTTGATGAAGCTTTCTTT. Translated: CASSRPGRVDEAFF.